This TCR beta chain emerged from a study of T cells in Graves' hyperthyroidism and ophthalmopathy. Whole-study results and caveats: Most thyroid clonotypes with frequency above 0.001 were detected in blood.

TCR beta CDR3 regions were amplified from RNA. First-round RT-PCR with HTBI primers amplified the TCR CDR3 region. TCRdb redid the calling of the multiplex PCR reads with MiXCR, one entry per CDR3 protein. The data show about 350,000 distinct CDR3 sequences, with about 15% seen just once and around 24% held by the top ten. Hyperthyroidism in the patients, aged 18 to 65, was newly diagnosed and under 2 months in duration. Patients were excluded because of uncontrolled infection, other autoimmune disease, pregnancy or lactation. The germline gives CDR1 MDHEN, CDR2 SYDVKM. The CDR3 consists of 16 residues. After removal of 5 bases from V and 6 bases from J, the junction contained 13 bases not matched to a gene. This clonotype was counted at least ten times. Antigen: not known.

This TCR was sampled from a young woman with Graves' hyperthyroidism. Sequenced material: blood. The chain combines TRBV28 with TRBJ2-1; 7 positions agree with TRBD2. The CDR3 region has the DNA TGTGCCAGCAGTCTGGGAGGGAGACTTCGATTCAATGAGCAGTTCTTC. Amino acid sequence: CASSLGGRLRFNEQFF.